This T cell receptor (beta chain) was sequenced for a study of response to subunit inactivated influenza vaccine. Worth noting for this clonotype: Its target is not known.

Germline V gene sequence: CDR1 SQVTM, CDR2 ANQGSEA. Trimming removed 6 bases from V and 1 base from J, with 9 bases in between. CDR3 length: 12 residues. One entry per CDR3 protein, called by TCRdb with MiXCR from the RT-PCR reads. This table holds a few hundred thousand distinct CDR3 sequences, roughly a fifth found once. General observations from the study: There was a suggestion from the authors that each seasonal influenza vaccination recruits few new T cells.

Material: PBMCs from blood, obtained about 20 months after vaccination. The chain links TRBV29-1 to TRBJ1-1; D remains ambiguous. This clonotype was sampled from a man between 50 and 75 years old who received an inactivated influenza vaccine. CDR3 nucleotides: TGCAGCGTGGGAACACCGAACACTGAAGCTTTCTTT. Protein product: CSVGTPNTEAFF.